Sequencing of this T cell receptor gamma chain was carried out in a study of γδ T cells in repeated Plasmodium falciparum infection. Study-wide context: Donors were malaria-exposed Malian children or age- and gender-matched Australian children. Overall study findings and caveats: Malian children's Vdelta2-negative repertoires appeared more expanded and less diverse than Australians'.

TCRdb reapplied CATT to the multiplex PCR reads. The sample lists approximately 26,000 gamma-chain clones; 2.5% to 3.5% were seen once. This clone showed up many times. Antigen: not known. TCRdb shows a much larger clone's protein in place of this DNA's translation, and the two differ at residue 4, likely through a read error; the protein shown is translated from the DNA. Germline V lookup: CDR1 GITISATS, CDR2 ISYDGTV (reference sequence). The CDR3 loop spans 14 amino acids. Bulk repertoires came from Vgamma9/Vdelta2+ or Vdelta2-negative gammadelta T cells flow-sorted from PBMC. The sample comprised gamma-delta T cells from blood. This chain links TRGV9 with TRGJP. The sequence derives from a pool of human donors (malaria-infected and uninfected, not separated). CDR3 DNA sequence: TGTGCCTTGCGGGAAGAGTTGGGCAAAAAAATCAAGGTATTT. It encodes CALREELGKKIKVF.